The clone carrying this T cell receptor (beta chain) was detected ten times or more. Its antigen is undetermined. It was from 2 million PBMCs stored at -80 C that the unsorted libraries were obtained. This sample was taken from a study of neurological immune-mediated disorders. Overall study findings and caveats: The study found the most TCR clonal expansion in HTLV-1-associated myelopathy and the least in multiple sclerosis, below healthy controls.

CDR1 is SGHDT, CDR2 YYEEEE, per germline. After removal of 3 bases from V and 1 base from J, the junction contained 3 bases not matched to a gene. The CDR3 runs to 14 residues. Synthesis of cDNA was performed by 5'RACE using 10-nucleotide random UMIs. A single record per CDR3 protein comes from TCRdb applying MiXCR to the 5' RACE reads. The table has tens of thousands of distinct CDR3 sequences, roughly 9% seen once. The chain uses TRBV5-6 and TRBJ2-7; TRBD1 agrees at 8 bases. This receptor was taken from a man in his fifties in good health. The sequenced sample was PBMCs. The CDR3 loop reads CASSWTGPSYEQYF. The CDR3 DNA reads TGTGCCAGCAGCTGGACAGGGCCATCCTACGAGCAGTACTTC.